The 4 T cell receptor beta chains given below trace back to one sample, sequenced in a study of cytomegalovirus exposure and HLA in healthy donors. Sequenced by immunoSEQ multiplex PCR; TCRdb stores in-frame clones only, minus some. The table has roughly 50,000 clones, more than 75% seen once. The sequenced sample was PBMCs. The receptor set was obtained from a man in his late teens or twenties in good health and CMV-seronegative.

In DNA form, the CDR3 reads TGTGCCATCAGTGAGTCAGGGGGAACCAATACGTATCAGCCCCAGCATTTT. This gives the protein CAISESGGTNTYQPQHF. V and J are TRBV10-3 and TRBJ1-5, with D possibly TRBD1 on 6 matching bases. Germline CDR1 is ENHRY and CDR2 is SYGVKD. The V end lost 0 bases, the J end lost 5 bases, and 17 bases lay between the germline ends. The CDR3 is 17 amino acids.

This CDR3 is CAWNQGITYGYTF. DNA for the CDR3: TGTGCCTGGAATCAGGGGATAACCTATGGCTACACCTTC. This chain connects TRBV30 to TRBJ1-2; a possible D gene is TRBD1 (6 bases). The CDR3 consists of 13 residues. The V and J ends lost 4 bases and 4 bases respectively, with 13 bases between them. The germline CDR1 and CDR2 sequences are GTSNPN and SVGIG (reference sequence).

Here the CDR3 reads CASRGTAGELFF. In DNA form, the CDR3 reads TGTGCCAGCAGGGGGACAGCCGGGGAGCTGTTTTTT. The chain recombines TRBV2 with TRBJ2-2; 7 bases are shared with TRBD1. The CDR3 length is 12 residues. Germline V gene data show CDR1 as SNHLY and CDR2 as FYNNEI. V lost 6 bases, J lost 6 bases, and 1 base stayed unmatched.

This chain joins TRBV28 and TRBJ2-5, with D perhaps matching TRBD2 (7 bases). The CDR3 is 13 residues long. V was cut by 10 bases and J by 0 bases, with 12 bases left in between. The germline CDR1 and CDR2 sequences are MDHEN and SYDVKM. The CDR3 reads CATRGAYQETQYF. The DNA of the CDR3 is TGTGCCACCCGGGGGGCGTACCAAGAGACCCAGTACTTC.